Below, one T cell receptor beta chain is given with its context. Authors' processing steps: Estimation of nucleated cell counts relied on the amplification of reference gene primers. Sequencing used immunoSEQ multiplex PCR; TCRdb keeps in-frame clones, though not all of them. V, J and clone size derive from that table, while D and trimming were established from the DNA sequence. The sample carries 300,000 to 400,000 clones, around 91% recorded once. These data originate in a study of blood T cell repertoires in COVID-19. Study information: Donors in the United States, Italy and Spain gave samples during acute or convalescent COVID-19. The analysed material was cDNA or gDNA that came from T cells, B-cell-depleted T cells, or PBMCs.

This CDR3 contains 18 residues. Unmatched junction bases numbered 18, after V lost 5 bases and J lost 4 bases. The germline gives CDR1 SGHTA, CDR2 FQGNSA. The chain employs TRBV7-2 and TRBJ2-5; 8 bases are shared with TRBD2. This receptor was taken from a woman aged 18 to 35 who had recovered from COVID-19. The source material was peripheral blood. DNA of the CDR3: TGTGCCAGCAGCGAGACCGGGACTAGTTATAGTAGTCGAGAGACCCAGTACTTC. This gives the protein CASSETGTSYSSRETQYF.